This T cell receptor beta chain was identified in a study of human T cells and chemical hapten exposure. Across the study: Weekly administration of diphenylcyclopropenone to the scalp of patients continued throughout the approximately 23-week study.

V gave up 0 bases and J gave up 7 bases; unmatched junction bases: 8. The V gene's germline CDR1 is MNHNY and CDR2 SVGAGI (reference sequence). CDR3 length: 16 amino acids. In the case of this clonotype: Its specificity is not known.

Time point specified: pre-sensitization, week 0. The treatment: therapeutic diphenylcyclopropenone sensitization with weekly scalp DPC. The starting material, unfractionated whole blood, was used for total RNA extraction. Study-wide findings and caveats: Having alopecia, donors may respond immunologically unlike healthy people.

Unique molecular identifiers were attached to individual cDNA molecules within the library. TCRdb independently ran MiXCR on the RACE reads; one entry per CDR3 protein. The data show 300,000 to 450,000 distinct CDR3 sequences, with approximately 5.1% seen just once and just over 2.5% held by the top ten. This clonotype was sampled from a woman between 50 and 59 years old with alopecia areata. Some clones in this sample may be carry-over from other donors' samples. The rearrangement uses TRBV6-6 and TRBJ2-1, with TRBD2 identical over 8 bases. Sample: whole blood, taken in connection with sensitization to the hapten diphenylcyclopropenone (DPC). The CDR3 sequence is CASSYSRGGNLNEQFF. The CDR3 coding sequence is TGTGCCAGCAGTTACTCTCGGGGGGGGAACCTTAATGAGCAGTTCTTC.